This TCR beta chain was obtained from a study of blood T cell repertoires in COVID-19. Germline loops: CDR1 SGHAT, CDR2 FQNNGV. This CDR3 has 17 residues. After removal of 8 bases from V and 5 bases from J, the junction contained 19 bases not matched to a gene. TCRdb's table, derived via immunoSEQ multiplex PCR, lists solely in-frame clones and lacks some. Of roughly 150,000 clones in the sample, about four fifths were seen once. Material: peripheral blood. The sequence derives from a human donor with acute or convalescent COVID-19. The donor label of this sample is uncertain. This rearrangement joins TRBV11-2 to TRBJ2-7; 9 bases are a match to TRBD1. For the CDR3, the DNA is TGTGCCAGCGCCCAACGGCCGCCGGGACAGGGTACCCACGAGCAGTACTTC. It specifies CASAQRPPGQGTHEQYF. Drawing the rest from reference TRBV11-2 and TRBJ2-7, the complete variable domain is EAGVAQSPRYKIIEKRQSVAFWCNPISGHATLYWYQQILGQGPKLLIQFQNNGVVDDSQLPKDRFSAERLKGVDSTLKIQPAKLEDSAVYLCASAQRPPGQGTHEQYFGPGTRLTVT.